The 17 T cell receptor beta chains in this list originate from one sample, sequenced in a study of beta chain features in type 1 diabetes. Study outcomes and limitations: Shorter TCRB CDR3s, moderately but significantly so, were found in Type 1 diabetes patients in all four CD4+ subsets.

These receptors are not linked to any known antigen. The isolated RNA, all of it, was reverse transcribed, so expressed TCRB transcripts were what got sequenced. Produced via immunoSEQ multiplex PCR; TCRdb's table is partial and in-frame only. Seen here are about 650,000 clones, roughly 12% observed once, and the top ten hold more than 0.095%. The sample was naive CD4+ T cells from blood. The receptors shown here come from a man younger than 40 with type 1 diabetes.

The V and J genes are TRBV2 and TRBJ2-2; TRBD1 aligns across 7 bases. This CDR3 region has 16 residues. With V trimmed by 4 bases and J by 1 base, 6 bases remained unmatched. Germline V gene sequence: CDR1 SNHLY, CDR2 FYNNEI. In nucleotides, the CDR3 is TGTGCCAGCAGTGGCACCGGGACAGTGAACACCGGGGAGCTGTTTTTT. This encodes CASSGTGTVNTGELFF.

The rearrangement links TRBV18 to TRBJ1-5; 9 bases line up with TRBD1. The V gene end was trimmed by 1 base and the J gene end by 1 base; junction bases not matched to a gene: 2. The CDR3 runs 16 residues. Germline V gene data show CDR1 as KGHSH and CDR2 as LQKENI. CDR3 DNA: TGTGCCAGCTCACCACGGGGACAGGGCAGCAATCAGCCCCAGCATTTT. Encoded protein: CASSPRGQGSNQPQHF.

The chain joins TRBV2 to TRBJ1-2, with 7 positions matching TRBD1. CDR1 is SNHLY and CDR2 is FYNNEI in the germline V gene. This CDR3 contains 16 residues. Trimming cost V 2 bases and J 4 bases; bases outside gene matches: 10. The CDR3 nucleotides read TGTGCCAGCAGTGAACAGGACAGGCCCTTCTTCTATGGCTACACCTTC. Translating it yields CASSEQDRPFFYGYTF.

The chain combines TRBV7-9 with TRBJ2-3; perhaps TRBD1 as D (6 bases). Between the trimmed V and J ends, which lost 2 bases and 3 bases, there was a span of 24 bases. This CDR3 contains 19 residues. Germline CDR1 reads SEHNR; CDR2 reads FQNEAQ (reference sequence). The chain's CDR3 is CASSLRGMSWAKVTDTQYF. Here the CDR3 DNA reads TGTGCCAGCAGCTTAAGGGGGATGAGCTGGGCCAAGGTGACAGATACGCAGTATTTT.

This clone was counted between two and nine times. V and J are TRBV9 and TRBJ2-7; 9 bases match TRBD1. The CDR3 has 16 amino acids. V shed 0 bases and J 3 bases; nucleotides not matched to a gene: 7. Germline CDR1 reads SGDLS; CDR2 reads YYNGEE. The CDR3 coding sequence is TGTGCCAGCAGCGTAGGAGGGGACAGGGTAAACTACGAGCAGTACTTC. Translated, it gives CASSVGGDRVNYEQYF.

The chain joins TRBV9 to TRBJ2-1; D is perhaps TRBD1 (5 bases). This CDR3 spans 16 amino acids. V shed 0 bases and J shed 3 bases, with 13 bases lying between them. CDR1 is SGDLS and CDR2 is YYNGEE in the germline V gene. CDR3 sequence reads: CASSVGQGELYNEQFF. The CDR3 DNA reads TGTGCCAGCAGCGTAGGGCAGGGCGAACTCTACAATGAGCAGTTCTTC.

The chain is built from TRBV6-1 and TRBJ2-2; D is perhaps TRBD1 (5 bases). The CDR3 spans 15 residues. CDR1 and CDR2 from the germline V gene are MNHNS and SASEGT. V lost 0 bases, J lost 6 bases, and 11 bases lay in between. In DNA form, the CDR3 reads TGTGCCAGCAGTGAAGCGGGCAGGGTGGCCGGGGAGCTGTTTTTT. Its protein is CASSEAGRVAGELFF.

This clone has a handful of counts. The J gene is TRBJ2-3, the V gene TRBV14, with D possibly matching TRBD2 (7 bases). From germline, CDR1 is SGHDN and CDR2 FVKESK. The CDR3 has 14 residues. The V and J ends lost 4 bases and 2 bases respectively, with 10 bases between them. In DNA form, the CDR3 reads TGTGCCAGCAGCCTCCGGGGGGCCACAGATACGCAGTATTTT. It codes for CASSLRGATDTQYF.

The chain links TRBV29-1 to TRBJ1-2, with 8 positions matching TRBD1. CDR3 length equals 14 residues. Trimming at V came to 3 bases and at J to 5 bases, leaving 8 bases not matched to a gene. Germline loops: CDR1 SQVTM, CDR2 ANQGSEA. DNA of the CDR3: TGCAGCGTTGAGGAGGGGGACAGGACTTATGGCTACACCTTC. It is translated as CSVEEGDRTYGYTF.

This clone was detected only a few times. The chain employs TRBV9 and TRBJ2-3, with 15 bases identical to TRBD2. The CDR3 runs 17 residues. Germline loops: CDR1 SGDLS, CDR2 YYNGEE. Losses at the gene ends were 1 base for V and 5 bases for J; bases not matched to a gene: 5. The CDR3 here is CASSVLGLAGGQDTQYF. CDR3 sequence (DNA): TGTGCCAGCAGCGTACTCGGACTAGCGGGGGGGCAAGATACGCAGTATTTT.

The chain uses TRBV28 and TRBJ2-4, with D perhaps matching TRBD1 (5 bases). This CDR3 is 16 amino acids long. The germline gives CDR1 MDHEN, CDR2 SYDVKM. The V end was cut by 0 bases, the J end by 0 bases, with 9 bases between. The CDR3 loop is CASSLWQGLAKNIQYF. The CDR3 DNA follows: TGTGCCAGCAGTTTATGGCAGGGCCTAGCCAAAAACATTCAGTACTTC.

Only a few counts were recorded for this clone. This sequence joins TRBV29-1 and TRBJ1-1; perhaps TRBD1 as D (5 bases). CDR3 length: 12 amino acids. Germline V gives CDR1 SQVTM, CDR2 ANQGSEA. The CDR3 protein is CRWGVMNTEAFF. The CDR3, as DNA: TGCAGGTGGGGCGTCATGAACACTGAAGCTTTCTTT. The full variable domain, with the rest looked up from reference TRBV29-1 and TRBJ1-1, is SAVISQKPSRDICQRGTSLTIQCQVDSQVTMMFWYRQQPGQSLTLIATANQGSEATYESGFVIDKFPISRPNLTFSTLTVSNMSPEDSSIYLCRWGVMNTEAFFGQGTRLTVV.

This sequence joins TRBV6-1 and TRBJ1-3, with TRBD1 identical over 7 bases. This CDR3 is 14 amino acids long. Germline V CDR1 and CDR2: MNHNS, SASEGT. Unmatched junction bases numbered 5, after V lost 5 bases and J lost 4 bases. CDR3 amino acids: CASSPGQQGNTIYF. CDR3 DNA: TGTGCCAGCAGTCCGGGACAGCAAGGAAACACCATATATTTT.

The chain couples TRBV2 to TRBJ2-2; D may correspond to TRBD1 or TRBD2 (5 bases each). The CDR3 is made up of 17 amino acids. Trimming cost V 1 base and J 6 bases, with 18 bases left between them. Per germline, CDR1 SNHLY and CDR2 FYNNEI. The CDR3 protein is CASSEGLNRRMAGELFF. In DNA, the CDR3 is TGTGCCAGCAGTGAAGGACTAAACAGGAGGATGGCCGGGGAGCTGTTTTTT. The variable domain in full, with the rest retrieved from reference TRBV2 and TRBJ2-2, is EPEVTQTPSHQVTQMGQEVILRCVPISNHLYFYWYRQILGQKVEFLVSFYNNEISEKSEIFDDQFSVERPDGSNFTLKIRSTKLEDSAMYFCASSEGLNRRMAGELFFGEGSRLTVL.

J is TRBJ1-5 and V is TRBV18; D gene uncertain. Between the trimmed V and J ends, which lost 3 bases and 3 bases, there was a span of 18 bases. The CDR3 covers 17 residues. CDR1 is KGHSH and CDR2 is LQKENI in the germline V gene. This chain's CDR3 is CASSPKPGAETNQPQHF. The CDR3 DNA reads as TGTGCCAGCTCACCTAAGCCGGGAGCAGAAACCAATCAGCCCCAGCATTTT.

This clone has a handful of counts. The genes are TRBV9 and TRBJ1-6; weak D call: TRBD1 (5 bases). The germline gives CDR1 SGDLS, CDR2 YYNGEE. The CDR3 contains 13 residues. V lost 4 bases to trimming and J lost 9 bases, with 11 bases between them. DNA for the CDR3: TGTGCCAGCAGCCCCCGGGGGAGTTCACCCCTCCACTTT. Its protein is CASSPRGSSPLHF.

The sample holds a few counts of this clone. CDR3 region: CASSGAGGAAEAFF. As DNA, the CDR3 is TGTGCCAGTAGTGGGGCAGGGGGCGCGGCCGAAGCTTTCTTT. The J gene is TRBJ1-1, the V gene TRBV19, with 8 bases identical to TRBD1. The CDR3 is 14 amino acids. Unmatched junction bases numbered 10, after V lost 5 bases and J lost 8 bases. Germline V lookup: CDR1 LNHDA, CDR2 SQIVND (reference sequence).